The 32 T cell receptor beta chains listed next were all sequenced from one sample in a study of T cell changes during pregnancy in multiple sclerosis. Assay: immunoSEQ multiplex PCR; the TCRdb copy retains only in-frame clones and omits some. The table records roughly 25,000 clones, about 91% of them present only once. Sequences were derived from CD8+ T cells from peripheral blood mononuclear cells, sampled in the second trimester of pregnancy. The source is a female donor with multiple sclerosis, enrolled in a pregnancy study.

This clone was observed once. This sequence joins TRBV6-5 and TRBJ2-5, with 7 positions matching TRBD1. Germline V gene data show CDR1 as MNHEY and CDR2 as SVGAGI. The CDR3 loop spans 13 amino acids. V dropped 6 bases and J dropped 4; count of bases not matched to a gene: 5. The CDR3 is CASRTGAVETQYF. As DNA, the CDR3 is TGTGCCAGCAGAACAGGGGCCGTAGAGACCCAGTACTTC.

This clone was counted a few times. The chain is built from TRBV27 and TRBJ1-1; tentatively, D is TRBD1 (5 bases). This CDR3 is built from 13 residues. In germline, CDR1 is MNHEY, CDR2 SMNVEV (reference sequence). Trimming cost V 5 bases and J 6 bases, with 13 bases left between them. The CDR3 DNA is TGTGCCAGCAGTCCCGGTATAGGGGCTGAAGCTTTCTTT. Encoded protein: CASSPGIGAEAFF.

V is TRBV29-1 and J is TRBJ2-4; D unresolved. The CDR3 is 13 residues long. Germline-derived CDR1 and CDR2 are SQVTM and ANQGSEA. V lost 8 bases to trimming and J lost 0 bases, with 11 bases between them. The CDR3 DNA reads as TGCAGCCCCGCGGTACTAGCCAAAAACATTCAGTACTTC. It encodes CSPAVLAKNIQYF. The full variable domain, rest sourced from reference TRBV29-1 and TRBJ2-4, is SAVISQKPSRDICQRGTSLTIQCQVDSQVTMMFWYRQQPGQSLTLIATANQGSEATYESGFVIDKFPISRPNLTFSTLTVSNMSPEDSSIYLCSPAVLAKNIQYFGAGTRLSVL.

This clone has a handful of counts. The DNA of the CDR3 is TGTGCCAGCAGTTCCCCGGGACAGGGGGTGTGGGAGGTGTACTTC. Encoded protein: CASSSPGQGVWEVYF. The V and J genes are TRBV11-2 and TRBJ2-7, with 11 bases lining up with TRBD1. The V gene's germline CDR1 is SGHAT and CDR2 FQNNGV. Germline trimming cut 6 bases from V and 12 bases from J; bases unmatched to any gene: 16. The CDR3 extends over 15 amino acids. Combining the CDR3 with reference TRBV11-2 and TRBJ2-7 gives the whole variable domain EAGVAQSPRYKIIEKRQSVAFWCNPISGHATLYWYQQILGQGPKLLIQFQNNGVVDDSQLPKDRFSAERLKGVDSTLKIQPAKLEDSAVYLCASSSPGQGVWEVYFGPGTRLTVT.

V gene TRBV2 combines with J gene TRBJ2-5, with a tentative D call TRBD2 (6 bases). Germline-derived CDR1 and CDR2 are SNHLY and FYNNEI. This CDR3 has 13 amino acids. V was trimmed by 3 bases and J by 2 bases, leaving 7 bases between them. This CDR3 reads CASSDGGQETQYF. The CDR3 nucleotides are TGTGCCAGCAGTGATGGGGGGCAAGAGACCCAGTACTTC. Full variable domain (outside the CDR3, taken from reference TRBV2 and TRBJ2-5): EPEVTQTPSHQVTQMGQEVILRCVPISNHLYFYWYRQILGQKVEFLVSFYNNEISEKSEIFDDQFSVERPDGSNFTLKIRSTKLEDSAMYFCASSDGGQETQYFGPGTRLLVL.

The chain links TRBV19 to TRBJ2-7, with 10 bases that match TRBD1. Losses at the gene ends were 4 bases for V and 0 bases for J; bases not matched to a gene: 6. The V gene's germline CDR1 is LNHDA and CDR2 SQIVND (reference sequence). This CDR3 is 16 amino acids long. As DNA, the CDR3 is TGTGCCAGTAGTACCACCGGGACAGGGGTCTCCTACGAGCAGTACTTC. The encoded protein is CASSTTGTGVSYEQYF.

V and J are TRBV7-9 and TRBJ2-2; 8 bases match TRBD1. CDR3 length: 16 amino acids. Per the germline V gene, CDR1 is SEHNR and CDR2 is FQNEAQ (reference sequence). The V and J ends lost 1 base and 6 bases, in that order; junction bases with no gene match: 7. CDR3 nucleotide sequence: TGTGCCAGCAGCTTAGGATCCCAGGGGGCAGCCGGGGAGCTGTTTTTT. It codes for CASSLGSQGAAGELFF. Filled out from reference TRBV7-9 and TRBJ2-2, the complete variable domain reads DTGVSQNPRHKITKRGQNVTFRCDPISEHNRLYWYRQTLGQGPEFLTYFQNEAQLEKSRLLSDRFSAERPKGSFSTLEIQRTEQGDSAMYLCASSLGSQGAAGELFFGEGSRLTVL.

This clone occurred once. This sequence joins TRBV2 and TRBJ2-2; TRBD2 matches 7 bases. Trimming removed 6 bases from V and 7 bases from J; junction bases left unmatched: 11. The CDR3 is 15 amino acids. Germline V gene data show CDR1 as SNHLY and CDR2 as FYNNEI. CDR3 residues: CASSGLGWSGGELFF. CDR3 coding DNA: TGTGCCAGCAGCGGACTAGGATGGAGCGGCGGGGAGCTGTTTTTT. Supplemented by reference TRBV2 and TRBJ2-2, the full variable domain reads EPEVTQTPSHQVTQMGQEVILRCVPISNHLYFYWYRQILGQKVEFLVSFYNNEISEKSEIFDDQFSVERPDGSNFTLKIRSTKLEDSAMYFCASSGLGWSGGELFFGEGSRLTVL.

The J gene is TRBJ1-1, the V gene TRBV2; D call uncertain. The CDR3 covers 14 residues. The V gene lost 4 bases and the J gene lost 0 bases, with 9 bases spanning the gap. Germline V lookup: CDR1 SNHLY, CDR2 FYNNEI. The CDR3 is CASSVGVMNTEAFF. CDR3 coding DNA: TGTGCCAGCAGTGTCGGGGTCATGAACACTGAAGCTTTCTTT. Combining the CDR3 with reference TRBV2 and TRBJ1-1 gives the whole variable domain EPEVTQTPSHQVTQMGQEVILRCVPISNHLYFYWYRQILGQKVEFLVSFYNNEISEKSEIFDDQFSVERPDGSNFTLKIRSTKLEDSAMYFCASSVGVMNTEAFFGQGTRLTVV.

This clone has a handful of counts. V and J are TRBV6-5 and TRBJ1-1; D remains unclear. The CDR3 is 16 residues long. V lost 0 bases, J lost 3 bases, and 14 bases lay in between. Germline V gene lookup returns CDR1 MNHEY and CDR2 SVGAGI. Here the CDR3 reads CASSYSEGSGHTEAFF. CDR3 bases: TGTGCCAGCAGTTACTCGGAGGGATCGGGTCACACTGAAGCTTTCTTT.

The chain links TRBV4-2 to TRBJ2-2; 11 positions agree with TRBD1. V lost 0 bases to trimming and J lost 4 bases; unmatched junction nucleotides: 1. CDR1 and CDR2 (germline): LGHNA, YNFKEQ. This CDR3 region has 16 residues. CDR3 sequence: CASSQEGTGGTGELFF. CDR3 bases: TGTGCCAGCAGCCAAGAGGGGACAGGGGGCACCGGGGAGCTGTTTTTT.

This chain links TRBV2 with TRBJ2-5; TRBD1 aligns across 10 bases. Trimming took 6 bases from V and 5 from J; bases not matched to a gene: 3. The germline V gene encodes CDR1 SNHLY and CDR2 FYNNEI. The CDR3 loop spans 13 amino acids. The CDR3 spells CASRGQGTETQYF. CDR3 nucleotides: TGTGCCAGCAGGGGACAGGGGACGGAGACCCAGTACTTC.

J is TRBJ2-1 and V is TRBV21-1; TRBD2, as called in the table, went unchecked against the DNA. TRBV21-1 represents a pseudogene. CDR3 length: 18 residues. The CDR3 nucleotides are TGTGCCAGCAGCGTTTCCCAAGCGGGAGTTCTACCAAGCCATGAGCAGTTCTTC. It translates to CASSVSQAGVLPSHEQFF.

As regards this clone: The junction departs from germline at one end; a sequencing error may be responsible. This chain uses TRBV27 with TRBJ2-1, with 7 bases aligning to TRBD2. The CDR3 runs 15 residues. Germline lookup yields CDR1 MNHEY and CDR2 SMNVEV (reference sequence). CDR3 nucleotides: TGTGCCGGCAGAGACCGGGACTACTACTACAATGAGCAGTTCTTC. This gives the protein CAGRDRDYYYNEQFF.

CDR3 protein: CASSQDDGTGKRVQYF. CDR3 coding DNA: TGCGCCAGCAGCCAAGATGATGGGACAGGGAAAAGGGTGCAGTACTTC. The V and J genes are TRBV4-1 and TRBJ2-7; 9 bases are shared with TRBD1. Germline CDR1 and CDR2: MGHRA and YSYEKL. V shed 0 bases, J shed 9 bases, and the junction held 12 bases outside the gene matches. The CDR3 has 16 amino acids.

The V gene is TRBV28, the J gene TRBJ2-6, with D possibly being TRBD1 (6 bases). V shed 9 bases and J shed 4 bases, with 13 bases lying between them. There are 14 residues in the CDR3. CDR1 MDHEN and CDR2 SYDVKM come from the germline V gene. The CDR3 here is CASTGTAGANVLTF. DNA for the CDR3: TGTGCCAGTACAGGGACGGCAGGGGCCAACGTCCTGACTTTC.

With respect to this clone: The junction does not match germline at one end; this may be a read error. The V call is TRBV7-9, the J call TRBJ2-7; 14 positions match TRBD2. CDR1 is SEHNR, CDR2 FQNEAQ, per germline (reference sequence). The CDR3 consists of 14 residues. Here the CDR3 DNA reads TGTGCCAGCAGCCCACCGGGACTAGCGGGAGAAGGCATCTTC. Amino acids: CASSPPGLAGEGIF.

The chain couples TRBV7-8 to TRBJ2-5; TRBD2 matches 7 bases. Germline V gene data show CDR1 as SGHVS and CDR2 as FQNEAQ. With V trimmed by 6 bases and J by 1 base, 8 bases remained unmatched. CDR3 length: 15 residues. Here the CDR3 reads CASRPEGGPQETQYF. Written as DNA, the CDR3 is TGTGCCAGCAGACCCGAGGGAGGGCCCCAAGAGACCCAGTACTTC.

The J gene is TRBJ2-5, the V gene TRBV28; 9 bases match TRBD2. This CDR3 is built from 21 residues. Germline V gene data show CDR1 as MDHEN and CDR2 as SYDVKM. V lost 1 base to trimming and J lost 2 bases; unmatched junction nucleotides: 20. DNA for the CDR3: TGTGCCAGCAGTTTATCTCTAGCGGGGACCCAGGCCACAAGCTCACAAGAGACCCAGTACTTC. It codes for CASSLSLAGTQATSSQETQYF.

V is TRBV2 and J is TRBJ2-1; perhaps TRBD1 as D (5 bases). The CDR3 spans 12 residues. The V gene's germline CDR1 is SNHLY and CDR2 FYNNEI. V lost 8 bases and J lost 6, with 11 bases in between. In DNA form, the CDR3 reads TGTGCCAGCCAAGGGGCGCCCAATGAGCAGTTCTTC. Its protein is CASQGAPNEQFF.

The chain joins TRBV5-1 to TRBJ2-7; 7 bases agree with TRBD1. CDR1 and CDR2 from the germline V gene are SGHRS and YFSETQ. The V segment lost 0 bases and the J segment 3 bases; nucleotides outside the gene matches: 12. This CDR3 spans 17 amino acids. The CDR3 sequence: CASSLANLGQQNYEQYF. The CDR3 DNA reads TGCGCCAGCAGCTTGGCCAACTTGGGACAGCAGAACTACGAGCAGTACTTC.

This clone appeared once. The chain joins TRBV27 to TRBJ1-2; D might be TRBD1 (6 bases). The CDR3 is 14 amino acids. The ends were cut back, 0 bases at V and 8 bases at J, with 13 bases in the middle. Germline CDR1 is MNHEY and CDR2 is SMNVEV (reference sequence). CDR3 residues: CASSLSRGARGYTF. CDR3 nucleotide sequence: TGTGCCAGCAGTTTATCTCGGGGGGCGCGCGGCTACACCTTC.

This sequence joins TRBV29-1 and TRBJ1-1; 9 nucleotides match TRBD1. The trim removed 0 bases at V and 3 bases at J, leaving 14 bases unmatched. Germline V CDR1 and CDR2: SQVTM, ANQGSEA. The CDR3 is made up of 18 amino acids. CDR3 DNA sequence: TGCAGCGTTGAAGATCCGGAACAGGGGGCGGGTTTGGACACTGAAGCTTTCTTT. This translates into CSVEDPEQGAGLDTEAFF.

The V gene is TRBV18, the J gene TRBJ2-7; tentatively, D is TRBD1 (5 bases). The CDR3 loop spans 14 amino acids. V lost 3 bases and J 2 bases, leaving 11 bases between the germline ends. Germline V gene data show CDR1 as KGHSH and CDR2 as LQKENI. CDR3 residues: CASSPQGTPYEQYF. The CDR3 DNA is TGTGCCAGCTCACCGCAGGGAACTCCCTACGAGCAGTACTTC. Full variable domain (missing parts from reference TRBV18 and TRBJ2-7): NAGVMQNPRHLVRRRGQEARLRCSPMKGHSHVYWYRQLPEEGLKFMVYLQKENIIDESGMPKERFSAEFPKEGPSILRIQQVVRGDSAAYFCASSPQGTPYEQYFGPGTRLTVT.

In its sample, this clone was seen once. The chain uses TRBV6-1 and TRBJ2-6; D not certain. The V gene's germline CDR1 is MNHNS and CDR2 SASEGT. The V gene lost 0 bases and the J gene lost 0 bases, with 9 bases spanning the gap. The CDR3 totals 17 residues. CDR3 bases: TGTGCCAGCAGTGAAGCGCACTGGAGCTCTGGGGCCAACGTCCTGACTTTC. Translated, it gives CASSEAHWSSGANVLTF.

J is TRBJ2-1 and V is TRBV15; 9 bases line up with TRBD2. Trimming took 0 bases from V and 0 from J; bases not matched to a gene: 9. Germline CDR1 reads LNHNV; CDR2 reads YYDKDF (reference sequence). This CDR3 is 19 amino acids long. DNA of the CDR3: TGTGCCACCAGCAGAGATGTGGGACTTAGCGGGGGCTCCTACAATGAGCAGTTCTTC. Protein product: CATSRDVGLSGGSYNEQFF.

CDR3 sequence reads: CASSYSGQGSGEQYF. The CDR3 bases are TGTGCCAGCAGTTACTCGGGGCAGGGATCAGGCGAGCAGTACTTC. The genes are TRBV6-6 and TRBJ2-7, with TRBD1 as a possible D gene (5 bases). This CDR3 is built from 15 residues. V was trimmed by 0 bases and J by 6 bases, leaving 15 bases between them. The germline gives CDR1 MNHNY, CDR2 SVGAGI (reference sequence).

The V gene is TRBV4-2, the J gene TRBJ2-6; unclear D gene. The CDR3 runs 18 residues. CDR1 LGHNA and CDR2 YNFKEQ come from the germline V gene. Trimming removed 4 bases from V and 0 bases from J, with 16 bases in between. The chain's CDR3 is CASSPSTSISSGANVLTF. In DNA, the CDR3 is TGTGCCAGCAGCCCCTCGACTTCGATCTCCTCTGGGGCCAACGTCCTGACTTTC.

The V gene is TRBV7-2, the J gene TRBJ2-7; no reliable D call. The CDR3 totals 13 residues. From germline, CDR1 is SGHTA and CDR2 FQGNSA. Deletions cut 3 bases from V and 2 bases from J, with 8 bases between. DNA for the CDR3: TGTGCCAGCAGCTTGTGGGCCGCCTACGAGCAGTACTTC. Residues: CASSLWAAYEQYF.

This clone occurred once. The chain employs TRBV7-9 and TRBJ2-7, with TRBD1 as a possible D gene (6 bases). Germline CDR1 and CDR2: SEHNR and FQNEAQ (reference sequence). Trimming removed 5 bases at V and 4 bases at J, with 21 bases between. The CDR3 is 16 amino acids. DNA for the CDR3: TGTGCCAGCAGCCCGTCCCTGACAGGACCAAATTACGAGCAGTACTTC. Protein product: CASSPSLTGPNYEQYF.

The chain employs TRBV6-5 and TRBJ2-1; 7 bases line up with TRBD2. This CDR3 region has 13 residues. CDR1 and CDR2 from the germline V gene are MNHEY and SVGAGI. V shed 0 bases, J shed 12 bases, and the junction held 5 bases outside the gene matches. The DNA of the CDR3 is TGTGCCAGCAGTTACTCGATGGCTAGCGGGCAGTTCTTC. This gives the protein CASSYSMASGQFF.

The J gene is TRBJ1-4, the V gene TRBV28, with 9 bases that match TRBD1. Per the germline V gene, CDR1 is MDHEN and CDR2 is SYDVKM. Trimming cost V 2 bases and J 8 bases; bases outside gene matches: 6. The CDR3 length is 15 residues. This CDR3 is CASSLKETGGEKLFF. The CDR3 DNA sequence: TGTGCCAGCAGTTTAAAGGAGACAGGGGGGGAAAAACTGTTTTTT.